This T cell receptor beta chain was retrieved from a study of cytomegalovirus exposure and HLA in healthy donors. Donors consisted of healthy bone marrow donors. Only one count was recorded for this clone. Antigen unknown. Study-level results: Rare TCR sequences dominated, though some public TCRs recurred in many donors. The authors listed over 150 TCR beta chains as cytomegalovirus-associated.

The CDR3 contains 13 residues. J was trimmed by 8 bases and V by 4 bases; bases with no gene match: 7. Germline V lookup: CDR1 SGHVS, CDR2 FNYEAQ. PCR primers comprised 60 Vbeta and 13 Jbeta primers. The method was immunoSEQ multiplex PCR; TCRdb's version includes in-frame clones alone and lacks a portion of them. The sample includes 200,000 or so clones, 82% seen only once; the top ten take 0.075% to 0.1%. Sequencing was done on a sample of PBMCs. V and J are TRBV7-6 and TRBJ1-1; 7 nucleotides line up with TRBD1. The clonotype was recovered from a boy aged 2 to 9 in good health and CMV-seronegative. The CDR3 DNA reads as TGTGCCAGCAGCTCCCGGGGACAGACCGAAGCTTTCTTT. Translated: CASSSRGQTEAFF.